These 29 T cell receptor beta chains were all obtained from the same sample, sequenced in a study of patients and donors after allogeneic stem cell transplantation. Using its own MiXCR run on the RT-PCR reads, TCRdb lists one record per CDR3 protein. The sample consists of over 400,000 distinct CDR3 sequences, under 20% of them appearing once. Material for sequencing was blood, either unsorted or a sorted T cell fraction (not recorded which). These receptors were collected from a human donor who was either an allogeneic HSCT recipient or a stem cell or donor lymphocyte infusion donor (not recorded which). It is not recorded whose cells these are; they may come from a transplant donor.

The chain uses TRBV7-8 and TRBJ2-7; possibly TRBD1 for D (5 bases). Germline V gene data show CDR1 as SGHVS and CDR2 as FQNEAQ. V lost 5 bases to trimming and J lost 6 bases, with 14 bases between them. The CDR3 extends over 13 amino acids. CDR3 in DNA: TGTGCCAGCAGCCCTGAGACAGAATCCGAGCAGTACTTC. This sequence encodes CASSPETESEQYF.

This clonotype was recorded a few times. The junction does not match germline at one end; this may be a read error. This chain uses TRBV20-1 with TRBJ1-2; 8 bases map to TRBD1. Germline-derived CDR1 and CDR2 are DFQATT and SNEGSKA (reference sequence). The CDR3 sequence is 11 residues long. The chain's CDR3 is CSASRGDRGDF. CDR3 sequence (DNA): TGCAGTGCTAGTCGGGGAGACAGGGGCGACTTC.

This clonotype was counted between two and nine times. J is TRBJ1-6 and V is TRBV5-1, with a tentative D call TRBD1 (6 bases). The CDR3 is 15 residues long. The ends were cut back, 4 bases at V and 7 bases at J, with 15 bases in the middle. Germline V CDR1 and CDR2: SGHRS, YFSETQ. CDR3 bases: TGCGCCAGCAGCCCAGAACAGGGTTGGAATTCACCCCTCCACTTT. Translation gives CASSPEQGWNSPLHF. The full variable domain, its missing parts supplied by reference TRBV5-1 and TRBJ1-6, is KAGVTQTPRYLIKTRGQQVTLSCSPISGHRSVSWYQQTPGQGLQFLFEYFSETQRNKGNFPGRFSGRQFSNSRSEMNVSTLELGDSALYLCASSPEQGWNSPLHFGNGTRLTVT.

This clonotype was detected only a few times. The chain is built from TRBV29-1 and TRBJ1-2, with unresolved D. CDR1 is SQVTM and CDR2 is ANQGSEA in the germline V gene. The CDR3 sequence is 10 residues long. Trimming took off 5 bases at V and 3 bases at J, with 4 bases between the two ends. Here the CDR3 reads CSVTDYGYTF. The CDR3 nucleotides are TGCAGCGTTACCGACTATGGCTACACCTTC.

The CDR3 spells CASSHSGTVSYEQYF. CDR3 sequence (DNA): TGTGCCAGCAGCCACTCCGGGACAGTCTCCTACGAGCAGTACTTC. The chain uses TRBV3-1 and TRBJ2-7; 7 positions agree with TRBD1. The length of the CDR3 is 15 residues. Germline-derived CDR1 and CDR2 are LGHDT and YNNKEL (reference sequence). The junction had 5 bases not matched to a gene; V was cut back by 3 bases and J by 0 bases.

This clonotype has only a few counts. The CDR3 sequence: CSASRLAGGGETQYF. The CDR3 region has the DNA TGCAGTGCTTCTCGACTAGCGGGAGGAGGGGAGACCCAGTACTTC. This chain links TRBV20-1 with TRBJ2-5; 13 bases are a match to TRBD2. CDR1 and CDR2 (germline): DFQATT, SNEGSKA (reference sequence). The CDR3 runs to 15 residues. V shed 5 bases, J shed 5 bases, and the junction held 8 bases outside the gene matches.

This clonotype was recorded a few times. The chain employs TRBV12-3 or TRBV12-4 and TRBJ1-2, with 7 bases lining up with TRBD1. The CDR3 is 16 amino acids. Trimming took 2 bases from V and 8 from J; bases not matched to a gene: 14. CDR3 in amino acids: CASSLRGPTFHAGYTF. In DNA, the CDR3 is TGTGCCAGCAGTTTAAGGGGGCCGACTTTCCATGCGGGCTACACCTTC.

This clonotype was observed a handful of times. The chain uses TRBV7-9 and TRBJ2-7, with 10 bases that match TRBD1. V gave up 6 bases and J gave up 7 bases; unmatched junction bases: 6. The CDR3 is 13 amino acids. CDR1 is SEHNR and CDR2 is FQNEAQ in the germline V gene (reference sequence). CDR3 region: CASRSGTGEEQYF. The CDR3 region has the DNA TGTGCCAGCAGATCCGGGACAGGGGAAGAGCAGTACTTC. Supplemented by reference TRBV7-9 and TRBJ2-7, the full variable domain reads DTGVSQNPRHKITKRGQNVTFRCDPISEHNRLYWYRQTLGQGPEFLTYFQNEAQLEKSRLLSDRFSAERPKGSFSTLEIQRTEQGDSAMYLCASRSGTGEEQYFGPGTRLTVT.

J is TRBJ1-5 and V is TRBV6-2 or TRBV6-3; unclear D gene. With 6 bases removed from V and 0 bases from J, the gap between germline ends came to 9 bases. The CDR3 is 14 amino acids. Per the germline V gene, CDR1 is MNHEY and CDR2 is SVGEGT. CDR3 sequence (DNA): TGTGCCAGCAGGAACACAAATAGCAATCAGCCCCAGCATTTT. Protein product: CASRNTNSNQPQHF.

This clonotype was counted ten times or more. J is TRBJ2-2 and V is TRBV5-1, with D hard to call. CDR3 length: 16 amino acids. V gave up 1 base and J gave up 4 bases, with 14 bases separating them. Germline CDR1 is SGHRS and CDR2 is YFSETQ. This chain's CDR3 is CASSLNLGSGTGELFF. CDR3 nucleotide sequence: TGCGCCAGCAGCTTGAATCTGGGGTCGGGCACCGGGGAGCTGTTTTTT.

This clonotype was seen ten or more times. V gene TRBV7-9 combines with J gene TRBJ2-7; TRBD1 might be the D (6 bases). Germline assignment: CDR1 SEHNR and CDR2 FQNEAQ (reference sequence). The CDR3 length is 14 residues. Trimming took off 5 bases at V and 0 bases at J, with 11 bases between the two ends. The chain's CDR3 is CASSTRDTSYEQYF. The CDR3 DNA reads TGTGCCAGCAGCACTCGGGACACCTCCTACGAGCAGTACTTC.

The chain uses TRBV7-2 and TRBJ1-2, with a possible D match to TRBD1 (5 bases). Germline CDR1 reads SGHTA; CDR2 reads FQGNSA. This CDR3 is 16 amino acids long. Trimming removed 5 bases at V and 2 bases at J, with 18 bases between. CDR3 sequence reads: CASSRVPGLGNYGYTF. The CDR3 DNA reads as TGTGCCAGCAGCCGAGTCCCGGGACTTGGAAACTATGGCTACACCTTC.

The chain joins TRBV7-9 to TRBJ2-7, with TRBD2 matching 9 bases. The CDR3 loop spans 15 amino acids. V gave up 5 bases and J gave up 3 bases; unmatched junction bases: 8. Germline CDR1 reads SEHNR; CDR2 reads FQNEAQ (reference sequence). The CDR3 sequence is CASSPGLAGLYEQYF. The CDR3 nucleotides read TGTGCCAGCAGCCCCGGCCTAGCGGGACTCTACGAGCAGTACTTC.

A few counts support this clonotype. The chain employs TRBV6-6 and TRBJ2-7, with a weak D call TRBD1 (7 bases). The CDR3 consists of 13 residues. Germline assignment: CDR1 MNHNY and CDR2 SVGAGI (reference sequence). V was trimmed by 4 bases and J by 6 bases, leaving 13 bases between them. The CDR3 region is CASSSGGGSEQYF. CDR3 nucleotides: TGTGCCAGCAGTTCCGGAGGGGGCTCCGAGCAGTACTTC.

This clonotype occurred a few times. J is TRBJ2-7 and V is TRBV10-3, with TRBD2 matching 13 bases. Germline V gene data show CDR1 as ENHRY and CDR2 as SYGVKD. J gave up 1 base and V 6 bases, and 9 bases lay outside the gene matches. CDR3 length equals 17 residues. CDR3 region: CAIRGTGLAGRSYEQYF. For the CDR3, the DNA is TGTGCCATCAGGGGAACGGGACTAGCGGGACGATCCTACGAGCAGTACTTC.

At least ten counts were recorded for this clonotype. The rearrangement links TRBV4-2 to TRBJ2-5; D is ambiguous. V lost 0 bases to trimming and J lost 0 bases, with 11 bases between them. The CDR3 totals 16 residues. CDR1 is LGHNA and CDR2 is YNFKEQ in the germline V gene. CDR3 sequence (DNA): TGTGCCAGCAGCCAAGATCGGGTGGGGTACCAAGAGACCCAGTACTTC. Amino acids: CASSQDRVGYQETQYF.

The V call is TRBV27, the J call TRBJ1-2, with 9 bases aligning to TRBD1. This CDR3 region has 15 residues. V lost 2 bases to trimming and J lost 5 bases; unmatched junction nucleotides: 6. Germline CDR1 reads MNHEY; CDR2 reads SMNVEV (reference sequence). CDR3 residues: CASSLLHGQGYGYTF. The CDR3 nucleotides read TGTGCCAGCAGTTTACTCCACGGACAGGGGTATGGCTACACCTTC.

This clonotype appeared a few times. The chain combines TRBV6-2 or TRBV6-3 with TRBJ1-1, with D possibly being TRBD1 (5 bases). Germline values: CDR1 MNHEY, CDR2 SVGEGT. Trimming removed 4 bases from V and 2 bases from J, with 14 bases in between. This CDR3 has 15 residues. CDR3 coding DNA: TGTGCCAGCAGTTTATTGGGACGGATTAACACTGAAGCTTTCTTT. This translates into CASSLLGRINTEAFF.

V is TRBV5-8 and J is TRBJ1-6; D might be TRBD1 (6 bases). The V end lost 5 bases, the J end lost 0 bases, and 15 bases lay between the germline ends. Germline V lookup: CDR1 SGHTS, CDR2 YDEGEE. This CDR3 region has 17 residues. CDR3 sequence: CASRIHRVTSYNSPLHF. CDR3 sequence (DNA): TGTGCCAGCAGAATACACAGGGTGACCTCCTATAATTCACCCCTCCACTTT. The variable domain in full, with the rest retrieved from reference TRBV5-8 and TRBJ1-6, is EAGVTQSPTHLIKTRGQQATLRCSPISGHTSVYWYQQALGLGLQFLLWYDEGEERNRGNFPPRFSGRQFPNYSSELNVNALELEDSALYLCASRIHRVTSYNSPLHFGNGTRLTVT.

This sequence joins TRBV7-6 and TRBJ1-1; tentatively, D is TRBD1 (6 bases). Looked up from germline, CDR1 is SGHVS and CDR2 is FNYEAQ. V lost 1 base to trimming and J lost 4 bases, with 13 bases between them. The CDR3 loop spans 15 amino acids. CDR3 nucleotides: TGTGCCAGCAGCTTAGGGGGGGCGAGCGGCACTGAAGCTTTCTTT. Encoded protein: CASSLGGASGTEAFF.

This clonotype was seen a handful of times. The gene calls are TRBV12-3 or TRBV12-4 and TRBJ2-7; possibly TRBD2 for D (6 bases). V lost 2 bases and J 3 bases, leaving 20 bases between the germline ends. The CDR3 length is 17 residues. The CDR3 coding sequence is TGTGCCAGCAGTTTACCTTCGTGGCGGGAACTCGGCTACGAGCAGTACTTC. It encodes CASSLPSWRELGYEQYF.

The V and J genes are TRBV9 and TRBJ2-7, with TRBD2 matching 9 bases. This CDR3 contains 15 residues. V lost 3 bases, J lost 4 bases, and 8 bases stayed unmatched. Germline CDR1 is SGDLS and CDR2 is YYNGEE. CDR3 region: CASSAETSGQYEQYF. The DNA of the CDR3 is TGTGCCAGCAGCGCGGAGACTAGCGGACAATACGAGCAGTACTTC.

The rearrangement joins TRBV25-1 to TRBJ2-5, with 7 positions matching TRBD2. The CDR3 has 16 amino acids. The J segment lost 2 bases and the V segment lost 9 bases, leaving 15 bases of the junction unmatched. CDR1 and CDR2 (germline): MGHDK, SYGVNS. The CDR3 bases are TGTGCCAGGATCGGTAGGGCTAGCGGAGTTCAAGAGACCCAGTACTTC. This translates into CARIGRASGVQETQYF.

CDR3: CASSLGANYGYTF. For the CDR3, the DNA is TGTGCCAGCAGCTTGGGCGCGAACTATGGCTACACCTTC. The gene calls are TRBV5-6 and TRBJ1-2, with D unclear. This CDR3 has 13 amino acids. V was cut by 0 bases and J by 2 bases, with 5 bases left in between. Germline lookup yields CDR1 SGHDT and CDR2 YYEEEE.

This clonotype has a handful of counts. The V gene is TRBV4-3, the J gene TRBJ2-1; 10 bases line up with TRBD2. The CDR3 has 16 residues. Germline values: CDR1 LGHNA, CDR2 YSLEER. The junction had 4 bases not matched to a gene; V was cut back by 0 bases and J by 5 bases. CDR3 sequence reads: CASSQDSLAGDNEQFF. For the CDR3, the DNA is TGCGCCAGCAGCCAAGATTCCCTAGCGGGGGACAATGAGCAGTTCTTC.

The table lists this clonotype with a few counts. The genes are TRBV2 and TRBJ1-1; D perhaps matches TRBD1 (5 bases). V lost 6 bases and J lost 5, with 16 bases in between. Germline V lookup: CDR1 SNHLY, CDR2 FYNNEI. The CDR3 is 14 residues long. The CDR3 DNA follows: TGTGCCAGCAGCCCGACAGTCGGTGGAACTGAAGCTTTCTTT. Protein sequence: CASSPTVGGTEAFF.

CDR3 sequence reads: CVSSALRGYEQYF. CDR3 bases: TGTGTCAGCAGCGCACTCCGAGGCTACGAGCAGTACTTC. The V gene is TRBV21-1, the J gene TRBJ2-7. TRBV21-1 constitutes a pseudogene. The CDR3 loop spans 13 amino acids.

The chain is built from TRBV11-3 and TRBJ2-2, with D perhaps TRBD1 (6 bases). The CDR3 length is 15 residues. The V and J ends lost 5 bases and 5 bases respectively, with 15 bases between them. The V gene's germline CDR1 is SGHNT and CDR2 YENEEA. CDR3 DNA: TGTGCCAGCAGCACCCCAGGGGTAAAAACCGGGGAGCTGTTTTTT. It encodes CASSTPGVKTGELFF.

In this sample, this clonotype turned up a few times. The V call is TRBV6-1, the J call TRBJ2-5; 9 bases align to TRBD2. V gave up 6 bases and J gave up 1 base; unmatched junction bases: 6. The CDR3 is 15 amino acids. The germline gives CDR1 MNHNS, CDR2 SASEGT. CDR3 sequence (DNA): TGTGCCAGCAGGGCTCGGCGGGGGGGCCAAGAGACCCAGTACTTC. As protein: CASRARRGGQETQYF.